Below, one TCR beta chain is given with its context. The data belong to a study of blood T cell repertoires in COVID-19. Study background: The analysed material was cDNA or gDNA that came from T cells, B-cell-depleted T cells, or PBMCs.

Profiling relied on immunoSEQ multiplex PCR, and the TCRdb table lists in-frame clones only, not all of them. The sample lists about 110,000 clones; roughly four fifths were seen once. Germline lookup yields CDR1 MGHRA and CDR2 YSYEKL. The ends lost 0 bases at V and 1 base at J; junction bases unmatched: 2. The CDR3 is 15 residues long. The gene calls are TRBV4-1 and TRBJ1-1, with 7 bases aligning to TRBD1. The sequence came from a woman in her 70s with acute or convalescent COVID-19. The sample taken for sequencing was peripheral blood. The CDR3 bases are TGCGCCAGCAGCCAAGATGGGACAGCGAACACTGAAGCTTTCTTT. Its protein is CASSQDGTANTEAFF.